The 31 T cell receptor beta chains in this list originate from one sample, sequenced in a study of beta chain features in type 1 diabetes. Whole-study findings and limits: When Type 1 diabetes patients were examined, their TCRB CDR3s proved moderately but significantly shorter in all four CD4+ subsets.

TCRB transcripts that were expressed got sequenced, as all of the isolated RNA had been reverse transcribed. This table comes from immunoSEQ multiplex PCR, and its TCRdb copy is limited to in-frame clones, with some not included. This repertoire shows almost 350,000 clones, 7% to 10% found once; its top ten account for roughly 1%. Their antigens remain unidentified. Sample: central memory CD4+ T cells from blood. Receptor source: a man aged 25 to 40 with type 1 diabetes.

The V and J genes are TRBV2 and TRBJ2-2; 10 positions agree with TRBD2. This CDR3 is built from 16 residues. The ends lost 4 bases at V and 4 bases at J; junction bases unmatched: 6. The V gene's germline CDR1 is SNHLY and CDR2 FYNNEI. The CDR3 sequence: CASSALLAGATGELFF. Written as DNA, the CDR3 is TGTGCCAGCAGTGCCTTGCTAGCGGGGGCCACCGGGGAGCTGTTTTTT.

The chain links TRBV19 to TRBJ2-1; 12 bases are shared with TRBD2. CDR1 is LNHDA and CDR2 is SQIVND in the germline V gene (reference sequence). This CDR3 region has 19 residues. V was clipped by 8 bases and J by 0 bases; unmatched bases: 14. For the CDR3, the DNA is TGTGCCAGTCCCCCTCGGGGACTAGCGGGCCTTAGCTCCTACAATGAGCAGTTCTTC. It codes for CASPPRGLAGLSSYNEQFF.

The rearrangement joins TRBV11-2 to TRBJ2-1, with D possibly TRBD1 on 6 matching bases. Trimming shortened V by 3 bases and J by 4 bases, and 13 bases separated the two germline ends. Germline V gene data show CDR1 as SGHAT and CDR2 as FQNNGV. The CDR3 loop spans 15 amino acids. CDR3 bases: TGTGCCAGCAGCTTCGGACAGCCAAGATACAATGAGCAGTTCTTC. Translated, it gives CASSFGQPRYNEQFF.

There are a few counts of this clone. V and J are TRBV29-1 and TRBJ2-3; 8 bases are shared with TRBD2. Germline V gene data show CDR1 as SQVTM and CDR2 as ANQGSEA. V gave up 6 bases and J gave up 4 bases; unmatched junction bases: 9. The CDR3 has 14 residues. CDR3 sequence: CSVQPGLVSDTQYF. DNA of the CDR3: TGCAGCGTCCAGCCGGGACTAGTCTCAGATACGCAGTATTTT.

This chain joins TRBV6-5 and TRBJ1-2; D possibly corresponds to TRBD1 (5 bases). The CDR3 consists of 16 residues. Between the trimmed V and J ends, which lost 2 bases and 0 bases, there was a span of 13 bases. Germline assignment: CDR1 MNHEY and CDR2 SVGAGI. For the CDR3, the DNA is TGTGCCAGCAGTTACGCTGGGGGGAGTCCTAACTATGGCTACACCTTC. Its translation is CASSYAGGSPNYGYTF.

This clone occurred once. The V gene is TRBV28, the J gene TRBJ1-4, with 7 bases lining up with TRBD1. Looked up from germline, CDR1 is MDHEN and CDR2 is SYDVKM. The V segment lost 6 bases and the J segment 7 bases; nucleotides outside the gene matches: 11. The CDR3 spans 15 residues. The CDR3 reads CASRPTGDKGEKLFF. The CDR3 DNA follows: TGTGCCAGCAGGCCAACAGGGGACAAAGGTGAAAAACTGTTTTTT.

The V call is TRBV9, the J call TRBJ1-2; D is unclear. Trimming removed 2 bases from V and 8 bases from J, with 10 bases in between. This CDR3 is 12 amino acids long. Germline V gene data show CDR1 as SGDLS and CDR2 as YYNGEE. CDR3 sequence (DNA): TGTGCCAGCAGCGTGGTTATGAGCGGCTACACCTTC. It specifies CASSVVMSGYTF.

This clone was found many times. The V and J genes are TRBV6-5 and TRBJ1-4, with TRBD1 matching over 9 bases. The CDR3 contains 15 residues. The ends lost 6 bases at V and 7 bases at J; junction bases unmatched: 9. Germline CDR1 and CDR2: MNHEY and SVGAGI. As DNA, the CDR3 is TGTGCCAGCAGACGTACCGGGACAGGGAGTGAAAAACTGTTTTTT. This encodes CASRRTGTGSEKLFF.

The V gene is TRBV21-1, the J gene TRBJ2-3; the table's D gene call, TRBD1, was not cross checked with the DNA. TRBV21-1 is a pseudogene segment. The CDR3 contains 16 residues. The CDR3 here is CASSKAGQGGTDTQYF. The CDR3 DNA is TGTGCCAGCAGCAAAGCGGGGCAGGGGGGCACAGATACGCAGTATTTT.

The rearrangement links TRBV11-2 to TRBJ2-1; TRBD1 matches at 8 bases. Germline V gene lookup returns CDR1 SGHAT and CDR2 FQNNGV. J was trimmed by 4 bases and V by 4 bases; bases with no gene match: 6. The CDR3 loop spans 15 amino acids. The CDR3 DNA reads TGTGCCAGCAGCTCACGGACAGGGAGGTACAATGAGCAGTTCTTC. Amino acid sequence: CASSSRTGRYNEQFF. The whole variable domain, filled in from reference TRBV11-2 and TRBJ2-1, reads EAGVAQSPRYKIIEKRQSVAFWCNPISGHATLYWYQQILGQGPKLLIQFQNNGVVDDSQLPKDRFSAERLKGVDSTLKIQPAKLEDSAVYLCASSSRTGRYNEQFFGPGTRLTVL.

V and J are TRBV5-6 and TRBJ2-3; 10 nucleotides align to TRBD2. Germline V gives CDR1 SGHDT, CDR2 YYEEEE. This CDR3 region has 16 residues. J lost 2 bases, V lost 4 bases, and 7 bases had no gene match. The CDR3, as DNA: TGTGCCAGCAGCCGCCCTAGCGGGGGCTACACAGATACGCAGTATTTT. Translation: CASSRPSGGYTDTQYF.

This sequence joins TRBV28 and TRBJ1-5; 7 positions match TRBD1. Germline V gene data show CDR1 as MDHEN and CDR2 as SYDVKM. The CDR3 loop spans 16 amino acids. J was trimmed by 6 bases and V by 4 bases; bases with no gene match: 12. CDR3 protein: CASSSLTGAHGQPQHF. As DNA, the CDR3 is TGTGCCAGCAGTTCGTTAACAGGGGCGCATGGTCAGCCCCAGCATTTT.

This rearrangement joins TRBV18 to TRBJ2-3; D not certain. There are 11 residues in the CDR3. Germline V lookup: CDR1 KGHSH, CDR2 LQKENI. V lost 3 bases and J 6 bases, leaving 4 bases between the germline ends. This CDR3 is CASSPDDTQYF. The CDR3 bases are TGTGCCAGCTCACCCGACGATACGCAGTATTTT.

This clone turned up a few times. The V and J genes are TRBV19 and TRBJ1-2; D gene ambiguous. Germline CDR1 and CDR2: LNHDA and SQIVND (reference sequence). The CDR3 is 10 amino acids. Trimming removed 9 bases at V and 6 bases at J, with 8 bases between. DNA of the CDR3: TGTGCCAGCCGGTTGGATGGCTACACCTTC. Translated, it gives CASRLDGYTF.

This clone has just a few counts. The chain joins TRBV5-6 to TRBJ1-5; 10 positions agree with TRBD1. V was pared by 7 bases and J by 4 bases, with 8 bases of the junction left unmatched. CDR3 length: 15 residues. The germline CDR1 and CDR2 sequences are SGHDT and YYEEEE. The CDR3, as DNA: TGTGCCAGCGGGGTAACGGGACAGGGGAATCAGCCCCAGCATTTT. It codes for CASGVTGQGNQPQHF. The full variable domain, completed using reference TRBV5-6 and TRBJ1-5, is DAGVTQSPTHLIKTRGQQVTLRCSPKSGHDTVSWYQQALGQGPQFIFQYYEEEERQRGNFPDRFSGHQFPNYSSELNVNALLLGDSALYLCASGVTGQGNQPQHFGDGTRLSIL.

This clone was counted only a few times. The chain uses TRBV2 and TRBJ2-7; 11 nucleotides align to TRBD2. CDR1 and CDR2 (germline): SNHLY, FYNNEI. The junction had 8 bases not matched to a gene; V was cut back by 6 bases and J by 4 bases. The CDR3 spans 15 residues. The CDR3 reads CASSQRLAGLYEQYF. The CDR3 region has the DNA TGTGCCAGCAGCCAAAGACTAGCGGGGCTTTACGAGCAGTACTTC.

The CDR3 spells CASSLGQGNNSPLHF. The CDR3 bases are TGTGCCAGCAGTCTGGGACAGGGCAATAATTCACCCCTCCACTTT. V usage is TRBV6-5 and J usage is TRBJ1-6; 9 bases agree with TRBD1. The junction had 4 bases not matched to a gene; V was cut back by 5 bases and J by 5 bases. Germline CDR1 and CDR2: MNHEY and SVGAGI. This CDR3 has 15 amino acids.

This clone was seen a few times. This chain connects TRBV19 to TRBJ2-5, with unresolved D. CDR3 length: 13 amino acids. The V end lost 5 bases, the J end lost 2 bases, and 9 bases lay between the germline ends. Germline V gene lookup returns CDR1 LNHDA and CDR2 SQIVND (reference sequence). CDR3 loop: CASSLQVQETQYF. The CDR3 nucleotides are TGTGCCAGTAGTTTGCAGGTACAAGAGACCCAGTACTTC. Filled out from reference TRBV19 and TRBJ2-5, the complete variable domain reads DGGITQSPKYLFRKEGQNVTLSCEQNLNHDAMYWYRQDPGQGLRLIYYSQIVNDFQKGDIAEGYSVSREKKESFPLTVTSAQKNPTAFYLCASSLQVQETQYFGPGTRLLVL.

The V call is TRBV10-2, the J call TRBJ2-7; D unclear. V gave up 3 bases and J gave up 3 bases, with 15 bases separating them. The length of the CDR3 is 15 residues. In germline, CDR1 is WSHSY, CDR2 SAAADI. CDR3 region: CASSDQLLRGYEQYF. CDR3 nucleotide sequence: TGCGCCAGCAGTGACCAGTTGCTCCGCGGCTACGAGCAGTACTTC.

The table lists this clone with a few counts. The chain links TRBV10-3 to TRBJ2-3, with 8 bases matching TRBD2. Germline loops: CDR1 ENHRY, CDR2 SYGVKD. The CDR3 extends over 13 amino acids. The J segment lost 0 bases and the V segment lost 11 bases, leaving 4 bases of the junction unmatched. DNA for the CDR3: TGTGCCTCTCGGGGGGGAAGCACAGATACGCAGTATTTT. This sequence encodes CASRGGSTDTQYF.

This clone was seen a few times. The gene calls are TRBV19 and TRBJ2-7; D not resolved. This CDR3 has 14 residues. CDR1 is LNHDA, CDR2 SQIVND, per germline (reference sequence). Trimming removed 3 bases from V and 5 bases from J, with 14 bases in between. As DNA, the CDR3 is TGTGCCAGTAGTATCTCGAGTCGGAGCCACGAGCAGTACTTC. Its translation is CASSISSRSHEQYF.

This chain joins TRBV19 and TRBJ2-7, with D perhaps assigned TRBD1 or TRBD2 (5 bases each). V was trimmed by 3 bases and J by 8 bases, leaving 11 bases between them. The germline V gene encodes CDR1 LNHDA and CDR2 SQIVND (reference sequence). The CDR3 spans 12 residues. The CDR3 spells CASSIGPGQQYF. DNA for the CDR3: TGTGCCAGTAGTATTGGGCCGGGACAGCAGTACTTC.

The rearrangement joins TRBV4-3 to TRBJ1-2; perhaps TRBD1 as D (6 bases). From germline, CDR1 is LGHNA and CDR2 YSLEER. The CDR3 totals 16 residues. V lost 4 bases, J lost 1 base, and 16 bases lay in between. The CDR3 sequence is CASSRLQGNNNYGYTF. The CDR3 DNA reads TGCGCCAGCAGCCGTCTACAGGGAAATAATAACTATGGCTACACCTTC.

This clone was observed a handful of times. This chain joins TRBV28 and TRBJ1-1; TRBD1 aligns across 8 bases. Germline V gene sequence: CDR1 MDHEN, CDR2 SYDVKM. V shed 4 bases, J shed 5 bases, and the junction held 9 bases outside the gene matches. The CDR3 sequence is 15 residues long. CDR3 DNA: TGTGCCAGCAGTTACTCGGGGACAGGTGGTACTGAAGCTTTCTTT. It specifies CASSYSGTGGTEAFF.

In its sample, this clone was seen a few times. This chain connects TRBV7-2 to TRBJ2-3; D ambiguous. V lost 2 bases and J 6 bases, leaving 15 bases between the germline ends. CDR1 and CDR2 from the germline V gene are SGHTA and FQGNSA. The CDR3 runs to 15 residues. CDR3 nucleotides: TGTGCCAGCAGCTTACCTAGTCGCATCGGCGATACGCAGTATTTT. Translated, it gives CASSLPSRIGDTQYF.

The chain carries TRBV4-3 and TRBJ2-3, with D possibly being TRBD1 or TRBD2 (6 bases each). Trimming removed 2 bases from V and 1 base from J, with 10 bases in between. The CDR3 spans 15 residues. Germline-derived CDR1 and CDR2 are LGHNA and YSLEER. CDR3 amino acids: CASSQSGAGTDTQYF. The CDR3 DNA sequence: TGCGCCAGCAGCCAATCGGGGGCCGGCACAGATACGCAGTATTTT.

In its sample, this clone was seen a few times. This chain connects TRBV7-9 to TRBJ2-1; D not resolved. V lost 5 bases, J lost 10 bases, and 18 bases lay in between. The germline V gene has CDR1 SEHNR and CDR2 FQNEAQ (reference sequence). This CDR3 has 14 amino acids. CDR3: CASSTPRSAHEQFF. In DNA form, the CDR3 reads TGTGCCAGCAGCACCCCTCGGTCTGCCCACGAGCAGTTCTTC.

In its sample, this clone was seen a few times. A junction end diverges from the germline sequence, so it may reflect a read error. V usage is TRBV18 and J usage is TRBJ2-3; D possibly matches TRBD1 or TRBD2 (6 bases each). The CDR3 covers 17 residues. Germline loops: CDR1 KGHSH, CDR2 LQKENI. DNA of the CDR3: TGTGCCAGCTCAAAGCGACCACAGGGAGGACGGACGGATACGCAGTGTTTT. Protein product: CASSKRPQGGRTDTQCF.

V is TRBV5-1 and J is TRBJ1-1, with 8 bases lining up with TRBD1. J was trimmed by 4 bases and V by 4 bases; bases with no gene match: 6. The germline V gene encodes CDR1 SGHRS and CDR2 YFSETQ. The CDR3 is 14 amino acids. CDR3 sequence (DNA): TGCGCCAGCAGCCCGTCGACAGGGGCCACTGAAGCTTTCTTT. The encoded protein is CASSPSTGATEAFF.

This clone was observed a few times. V is TRBV7-2 and J is TRBJ2-3; D unresolved. V was cut by 6 bases and J by 4 bases, with 8 bases left in between. The V gene's germline CDR1 is SGHTA and CDR2 FQGNSA. This CDR3 contains 12 residues. The CDR3 region has the DNA TGTGCCAGCAGTAACGGTGCAGATACGCAGTATTTT. This encodes CASSNGADTQYF.

The chain carries TRBV7-2 and TRBJ2-5; 10 bases agree with TRBD1. The V segment lost 5 bases and the J segment 2 bases; nucleotides outside the gene matches: 5. Germline CDR1 is SGHTA and CDR2 is FQGNSA. This CDR3 has 15 residues. In DNA, the CDR3 is TGTGCCAGCAGCCCGGGACAGGGGATACAAGAGACCCAGTACTTC. Amino acid sequence: CASSPGQGIQETQYF.